These 2 T cell receptor beta chains were all obtained from the same sample, sequenced in a study of shared clonotypes between healthy human individuals. Assay used: immunoSEQ multiplex PCR; TCRdb lists only in-frame clones, some missing. The data hold millions of clones, with around 94% observed a single time. The sample comprised naive CD4+ T cells sorted from blood. Subset: CD45RA+ positively selected. The receptors originated from a man aged 18 to 29 in good health.

This chain links TRBV28 with TRBJ2-7, with D unclear. Germline V CDR1 and CDR2: MDHEN, SYDVKM. Trimming shortened V by 4 bases and J by 6 bases, and 16 bases separated the two germline ends. There are 14 residues in the CDR3. The CDR3 spells CASSSDNRPREQYF. In nucleotides, the CDR3 is TGTGCCAGCAGTTCCGACAACCGACCACGCGAGCAGTACTTC.

V usage is TRBV4-1 and J usage is TRBJ2-3; D gene uncertain. V lost 0 bases and J 1 base, leaving 8 bases between the germline ends. The CDR3 length is 15 residues. Germline loops: CDR1 MGHRA, CDR2 YSYEKL. The DNA of the CDR3 is TGCGCCAGCAGCCAAGATCGTGGGGGCACAGATACGCAGTATTTT. Residues: CASSQDRGGTDTQYF.